This T cell receptor beta chain was found in a study of a mutant IDH1 vaccine in newly diagnosed glioma. Study-wide context: Mean patient age was around 40 years; approximately 62% were male and approximately 38% female. Prior therapy was radiotherapy, temozolomide, or both; most received both.

Some clones are missing from TCRdb's copy, which holds only in-frame ones; the method was immunoSEQ multiplex PCR. The sample carries tens of thousands of clones, almost 85% recorded once. V shed 0 bases and J shed 6 bases, with 6 bases lying between them. Germline CDR1 reads GTSNPN; CDR2 reads SVGIG (reference sequence). The CDR3 length is 12 residues. The time point: baseline, week 1 (first vaccination visit). Treatment: pre-vaccination baseline after standard-of-care therapy. Patients carried new grade 3 or 4 IDH1-mutant astrocytomas lacking nuclear ATRX. The receptor's source is a man aged 40-49 years with glioma. Some clones in this sample may be carry-over from other donors' samples. The sample in question was PBMCs, obtained from a glioma patient treated with radiotherapy, temozolomide or both. V is TRBV30 and J is TRBJ2-1; D remains ambiguous. The CDR3 nucleotides read TGTGCCTGGAGTGTATTGGGCAATGAGCAGTTCTTC. It codes for CAWSVLGNEQFF.